This T cell receptor beta chain is drawn from a study of beta chain features in type 1 diabetes. Study-level findings and limits: People with Type 1 diabetes carried modestly yet significantly shorter TCRB CDR3s in all four CD4+ subsets.

Sequenced material consisted of expressed TCRB transcripts (all of the isolated RNA was reverse transcribed). The assay was immunoSEQ multiplex PCR, and TCRdb's table has in-frame clones only and misses some. The data show some 280,000 clones, 13% to 15% seen once. Points on this clone: Its antigen is not known.

Deletions cut 6 bases from V and 7 bases from J, with 12 bases between. CDR3 length equals 12 residues. CDR1 MDHEN and CDR2 SYDVKM come from the germline V gene. The chain is built from TRBV28 and TRBJ1-2; no definite D call. Sequenced sample: naive CD4+ T cells from blood. This receptor was taken from a man aged 30 to 39 with type 1 diabetes. The CDR3 loop reads CASSPFRGGYTF. CDR3 DNA: TGTGCCAGCAGCCCATTCAGAGGTGGCTACACCTTC.